A selection of T cell receptor beta chains follows, all from one sample in a study of cytomegalovirus exposure and HLA in healthy donors. Data came from immunoSEQ multiplex PCR; TCRdb stores just in-frame clones and leaves some out. In the table there are 150,000 to 180,000 clones, approximately 86% of which are singletons. The sequenced material came from PBMCs. The receptors shown here come from a man younger than 30 in good health and CMV-seropositive. The CDR3 runs from the conserved cysteine through the conserved F or W. Fields, in order: clone size, J gene, D gene, CDR3 length, V gene, CDR3 DNA, CDR3 protein. The D gene is left open where the match is weak. Size is stated for part of the rows, as once, few or many counts, or as a class when the clone is expanded.

>.|TRBJ2-3|.|12|TRBV4-3
TGCGCCAGCAGCCAGGGGGGTTATACGCAGTATTTT
CASSQGGYTQYF
>.|TRBJ1-1|.|13|TRBV7-2
TGTGCCAGCAGCCTCTTTAAACTCGCTGAAGCTTTCTTT
CASSLFKLAEAFF
>.|TRBJ2-7|.|17|TRBV11-2
TGTGCCAGCAGCCCCGAGACAGTTTCTACACCAAACTACGAGCAGTACTTC
CASSPETVSTPNYEQYF
>.|TRBJ1-1|TRBD1|16|TRBV5-1
TGCGCCAGCAGCTTCACAGGGGCCCCATGGGACACTGAAGCTTTCTTT
CASSFTGAPWDTEAFF
>.|TRBJ2-1|TRBD1|17|TRBV4-3
TGCGCCAGCAGCCAAGATCCTGGCGGGACAGGGGGCAATGAGCAGTTCTTC
CASSQDPGGTGGNEQFF
>.|TRBJ1-2|TRBD1|16|TRBV10-1
TGCGCCAGCAGTGCCCAGGGTCGACAGGGCCGCTATGGCTACACCTTC
CASSAQGRQGRYGYTF
>few|TRBJ1-2|TRBD1|14|TRBV30
TGTGCCTGGAGACACGACAGGGCTGGATATGGCTACACCTTC
CAWRHDRAGYGYTF
>.|TRBJ2-3|.|12|TRBV14
TGTGCCAGCAGCTACGGGGCAGATACGCAGTATTTT
CASSYGADTQYF
>.|TRBJ2-7|TRBD1|14|TRBV18
TGTGCCAGCTCAACTGGACAGGTGTCCTACGAGCAGTACTTC
CASSTGQVSYEQYF
>once|TRBJ2-7|.|13|TRBV2
TGTGCCAGCACTCGACAACAGTCCTACGAGCAGTACTTC
CASTRQQSYEQYF
>.|TRBJ2-7|TRBD1|14|TRBV7-6
TGTGCCAGCAGCTTAGTAGCAGGGGGCTACGAGCAGTACTTC
CASSLVAGGYEQYF
>.|TRBJ1-1|.|14|TRBV9
TGTGCCAGCAGCCCTCGGACAGAAAACACTGAAGCTTTCTTT
CASSPRTENTEAFF
>.|TRBJ1-2|.|16|TRBV14
TGTGCCAGCAGCCACACCCGAGGTGTAGGGGACTATGGCTACACCTTC
CASSHTRGVGDYGYTF
>.|TRBJ1-5|.|14|TRBV7-9
TGTGCCAGCAGCTTGGTCGGGAAGGACCAGCCCCAGCATTTT
CASSLVGKDQPQHF
>once|TRBJ1-5|TRBD1|14|TRBV2
TGTGCCAGCAGGGGACAGGGGCGCAATCAGCCCCAGCATTTT
CASRGQGRNQPQHF
>once|TRBJ1-2|TRBD1|15|TRBV6-5
TGTGCCAGCAGTTACTTGAACAGGGGGCGCAGGGGCTACACCTTC
CASSYLNRGRRGYTF
>.|TRBJ2-7|.|13|TRBV29-1
TGCAGCGTTGGAGTACCGCAGACTTTGGAGCAGTACTTC
CSVGVPQTLEQYF
>.|TRBJ2-7|TRBD2|13|TRBV13
TGTGCCAGCAGCTCCGGGAGGGGGGGCGAGCAGTACTTC
CASSSGRGGEQYF
>.|TRBJ2-7|TRBD2|14|TRBV7-6
TGTGCCAGCAGTAGGACTAGCGAGATCTACGAGCAGTACTTC
CASSRTSEIYEQYF
>.|TRBJ1-2|.|15|TRBV7-6
TGTGCCAGCAGCCAGCAGGGCAGGGTGCCCTATGGCTACACCTTC
CASSQQGRVPYGYTF
>few|TRBJ1-2|.|16|TRBV12-2
TGTGCAAGTCGCTCCCGGGACAGGGCGTCTAACTATGGCTACACCTTC
CASRSRDRASNYGYTF
>.|TRBJ2-5|TRBD2|12|TRBV5-1
TGCGCCAGCAGCCCGACTAGCGGAACGGATCACTTC
CASSPTSGTDHF
>.|TRBJ1-2|.|14|TRBV7-2
TGTGCCAGCAGCTCCCGGGGGGGAGACTATGGCTACACCTTC
CASSSRGGDYGYTF
>.|TRBJ2-6|.|14|TRBV2
TGTGCCAGCAGGGCGGGTACCGGGGCCAACGTCCTGACTTTC
CASRAGTGANVLTF
>.|TRBJ2-7|TRBD1|14|TRBV7-3
TGTGCCAGCAGCGTAAACCGGGACAGCTACGAGCAGTACTTC
CASSVNRDSYEQYF
>.|TRBJ2-3|.|15|TRBV7-2
TGTGCCAGCAGCCCTCAGGTCTGGGGCACAGATACGCAGTATTTT
CASSPQVWGTDTQYF
>.|TRBJ2-7|.|14|TRBV2
TGTGCCAGCAGTGAGCGGGGTCCTTCCTACGAGCAGTACTTC
CASSERGPSYEQYF
>.|TRBJ2-5|TRBD2|14|TRBV7-9
TGTGCCAGCAGCTTAAGCGGGGCCCAAGAGACCCAGTACTTC
CASSLSGAQETQYF
>.|TRBJ2-3|TRBD1|15|TRBV11-2
TGTGCCAGCAGCTGGACCAAGACAGGGACAGATACGCAGTATTTT
CASSWTKTGTDTQYF
>.|TRBJ1-2|.|13|TRBV7-2
TGTGCCAGCAGCTCTGAAGCCGGCTATGGCTACACCTTC
CASSSEAGYGYTF
>.|TRBJ1-1|.|14|TRBV10-3
TGTGCCATCAGTGAGTCCGGGGGGACCACTGAAGCTTTCTTT
CAISESGGTTEAFF
>.|TRBJ2-6|TRBD1|16|TRBV6-6
TGTGCCAGCAGTTCGGGACAGCTCGCTGGGGCCAACGTCCTGACTTTC
CASSSGQLAGANVLTF
>.|TRBJ1-4|TRBD1|13|TRBV6-6
TGTGCCAGCAGAGTGGGACAGGGCGGGAAACTGTTTTTT
CASRVGQGGKLFF
>.|TRBJ2-5|.|11|TRBV11-2
TGTGCCAGCAGCTTAGAGGCGGGCCAGTACTTC
CASSLEAGQYF
>.|TRBJ1-2|.|15|TRBV4-2
TGTGCCAGCAGCCAAGCTCGGTCTACTAACTATGGCTACACCTTC
CASSQARSTNYGYTF
>.|TRBJ2-4|.|17|TRBV5-4
TGTGCCAGCAGCCCGCAGAGGGGGGGCAGAGACAAAAACATTCAGTACTTC
CASSPQRGGRDKNIQYF
>.|TRBJ1-1|.|14|TRBV27
TGTGCCAGCAGATTAACGCAGGGTCACTACGAAGCTTTCTTT
CASRLTQGHYEAFF
>few|TRBJ2-1|.|13|TRBV18
TGTGCCAGCTCAGGGAGCCCCTACAATGAGCAGTTCTTC
CASSGSPYNEQFF
>.|TRBJ2-7|.|15|TRBV5-8
TGTGCCAGCAGCTTGGTACAGGGCAGCATCTACGAGCAGTACTTC
CASSLVQGSIYEQYF
>.|TRBJ1-2|.|12|TRBV5-4
TGTGCCAGCAGCTTAACCGTGGGCGGCTACACCTTC
CASSLTVGGYTF
>.|TRBJ2-7|.|16|TRBV19
TGTGCCAGTAGCCGCCCCCTCACAGGGAGTTCCTACGAGCAGTACTTC
CASSRPLTGSSYEQYF
>.|TRBJ1-4|TRBD1|15|TRBV2
TGTGCCAGCAGTGCGGGACAGTCAACTAATGAAAAACTGTTTTTT
CASSAGQSTNEKLFF
>.|TRBJ2-2|TRBD1|15|TRBV10-2
TGCGCCAGCATTTCCGGGACAGGGGGACCCGGGGAGCTGTTTTTT
CASISGTGGPGELFF
>.|TRBJ2-3|TRBD2|15|TRBV6-6
TGTGCCAGCACCTCGGGGGGGGCGGGCACAGATACGCAGTATTTT
CASTSGGAGTDTQYF
>.|TRBJ1-6|TRBD1|16|TRBV18
TGTGCCAGCTCACCAAGGGACAGAATTTATAATTCACCCCTCCACTTT
CASSPRDRIYNSPLHF
>.|TRBJ2-4|.|16|TRBV2
TGTGCCAGCAGTGCGACAACTCCACAGGCCAAAAACATTCAGTACTTC
CASSATTPQAKNIQYF
>.|TRBJ1-2|.|13|TRBV5-6
TGTGCCAGCAGCTCCCGCTCCTATGAGGGCTACACCTTC
CASSSRSYEGYTF
>once|TRBJ1-1|.|12|TRBV5-8
TGTGCCAGCAGCTCCCGGCGGCTTGAAGCTTTCTTT
CASSSRRLEAFF
>.|TRBJ2-2|.|13|TRBV15
TGTGCCACCGCGACTAAGAACACCGGGGAGCTGTTTTTT
CATATKNTGELFF
>once|TRBJ2-7|.|14|TRBV7-2
TGTGCCAGCAGCTTTGGGCGACAGGGAGGCGAGCAGTACTTC
CASSFGRQGGEQYF
>.|TRBJ2-3|.|11|TRBV5-4
TGTGCCAGCAGCGGACGGGGGACGCAGTATTTT
CASSGRGTQYF
>.|TRBJ1-4|.|19|TRBV4-1
TGCGCCAGCAGCCCCCGCCGGGTGTGGCAGCTCGCAACTAATGAAAAACTGTTTTTT
CASSPRRVWQLATNEKLFF
>.|TRBJ2-3|TRBD1|17|TRBV4-3
TGCGCCAGCAGCCGCACCCCCGGGACAGGGTCCCCAGATACGCAGTATTTT
CASSRTPGTGSPDTQYF
>.|TRBJ2-1|.|13|TRBV29-1
TGCAGCGTCTTTGGACAGACCTACAATGAGCAGTTCTTC
CSVFGQTYNEQFF
>.|TRBJ1-5|TRBD1|15|TRBV4-1
TGCGCCAGCAGCCGAGGACAGGGAGTAGGTCAGCCCCAGCATTTT
CASSRGQGVGQPQHF
>.|TRBJ2-3|.|13|TRBV15
TGTGCCACCAAGCAGGGGGGAGTGGATACGCAGTATTTT
CATKQGGVDTQYF